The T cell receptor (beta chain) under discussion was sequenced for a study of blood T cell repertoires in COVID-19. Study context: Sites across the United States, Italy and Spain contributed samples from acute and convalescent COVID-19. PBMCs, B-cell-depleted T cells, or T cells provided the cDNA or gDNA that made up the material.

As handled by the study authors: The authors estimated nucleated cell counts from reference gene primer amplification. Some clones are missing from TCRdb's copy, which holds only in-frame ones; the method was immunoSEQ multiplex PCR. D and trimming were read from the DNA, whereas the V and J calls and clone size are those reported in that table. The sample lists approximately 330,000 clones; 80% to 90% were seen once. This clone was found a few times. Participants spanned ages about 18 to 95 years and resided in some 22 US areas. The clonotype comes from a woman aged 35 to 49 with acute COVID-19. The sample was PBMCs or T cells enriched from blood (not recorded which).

The CDR3 nucleotides are TGTGCCAGCAGCTCCAGTTACCAAGAGACCCAGTACTTC. Protein: CASSSSYQETQYF. The rearrangement links TRBV5-6 to TRBJ2-5; D is unclear. The length of the CDR3 is 13 residues. Per the germline V gene, CDR1 is SGHDT and CDR2 is YYEEEE. V lost 3 bases to trimming and J lost 0 bases, with 6 bases between them.